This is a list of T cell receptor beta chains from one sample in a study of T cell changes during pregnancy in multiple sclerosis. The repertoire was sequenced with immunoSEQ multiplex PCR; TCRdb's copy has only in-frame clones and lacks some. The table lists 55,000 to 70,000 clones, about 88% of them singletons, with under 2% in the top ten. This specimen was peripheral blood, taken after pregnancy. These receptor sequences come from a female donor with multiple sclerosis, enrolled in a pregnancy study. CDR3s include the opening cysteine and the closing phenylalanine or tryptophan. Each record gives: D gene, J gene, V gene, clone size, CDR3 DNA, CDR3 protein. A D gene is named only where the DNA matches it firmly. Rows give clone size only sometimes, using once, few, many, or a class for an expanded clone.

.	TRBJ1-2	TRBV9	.	TGTGCCAGCAGCGGTTTTGGGGCAGGGAACTATGGCTACACCTTC	CASSGFGAGNYGYTF
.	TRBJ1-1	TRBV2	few	TGTGCCAGCAGTGTCAGGGAGGGAACTGAAGCTTTCTTT	CASSVREGTEAFF
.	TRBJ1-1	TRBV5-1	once	TGCGCCAGCAGCTCGAGGGGGGGGAACACTGAAGCTTTCTTT	CASSSRGGNTEAFF
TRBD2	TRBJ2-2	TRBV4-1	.	TGCGCCAGCAGACATACTAGCGGGGGGGCCCCGAACACCGGGGAGCTGTTTTTT	CASRHTSGGAPNTGELFF
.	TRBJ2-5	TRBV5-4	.	TGTGCCAGCAGCTTGGTGTCGGGCCAGACCGGGGGGACCCAGTACTTC	CASSLVSGQTGGTQYF
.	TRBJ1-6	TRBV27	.	TGTGCCAGCATTAGCTGGGACAAACTCCACTTT	CASISWDKLHF
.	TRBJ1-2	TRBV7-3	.	TGTGCCAGCAGCTCGGGGGGGGTGGACTACACCTTC	CASSSGGVDYTF
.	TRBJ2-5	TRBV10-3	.	TGTGCCATCAGTGGCTGGGGGGGCCCACAAGAGACCCAGTACTTC	CAISGWGGPQETQYF
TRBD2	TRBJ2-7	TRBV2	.	TGTGCCAGCAGCGGCGGGACTAGCGGGGAAGAGCAGTACTTC	CASSGGTSGEEQYF
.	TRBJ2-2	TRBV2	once	TGTGCCAGCACTCGACAGCGTACGAACACCGGGGAGCTGTTTTTT	CASTRQRTNTGELFF
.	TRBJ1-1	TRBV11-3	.	TGTGCCAGCAGCCGAGATCGTAACACTGAAGCTTTCTTT	CASSRDRNTEAFF
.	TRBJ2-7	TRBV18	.	TGTGCCAGCTCAAGTAACCAACCTGACAGGGAGGTAGTGAGCGAGCAGTACTTC	CASSSNQPDREVVSEQYF
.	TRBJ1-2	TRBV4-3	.	TGCGCCAGCAGCCAAGATGTCCACTCAGGGGAAGGCTACACCTTC	CASSQDVHSGEGYTF
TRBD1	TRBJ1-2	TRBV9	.	TGTGCCAGCAACAGACAGGGGGCAGATGGCTACACCTTC	CASNRQGADGYTF
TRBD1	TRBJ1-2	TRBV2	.	TGTGCCAGCAGTGGCAAGGGACAGGGGCAGAAGGTCTATGGCTACACCTTC	CASSGKGQGQKVYGYTF
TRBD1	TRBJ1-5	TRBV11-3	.	TGTGCCAGCCACAGGGGGAGCAATCAGCCCCAGCATTTT	CASHRGSNQPQHF
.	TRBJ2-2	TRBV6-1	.	TGTGCCAGCAGTGAAGACCCTGGGGGGGGCCTTAACACCGGGGAGCTGTTTTTT	CASSEDPGGGLNTGELFF
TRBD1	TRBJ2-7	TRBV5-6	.	TGTGCCAGCAGCCTCGGGACAGGGGGCTACGAGCAGTACTTC	CASSLGTGGYEQYF
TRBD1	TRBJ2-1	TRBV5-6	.	TGTGCCAGCAGCTTGGGGGACAGGCCCTACAATGAGCAGTTCTTC	CASSLGDRPYNEQFF
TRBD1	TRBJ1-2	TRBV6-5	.	TGTGCCAGCAGTCGGGACAGGATCCTTGGCTACACCTTC	CASSRDRILGYTF
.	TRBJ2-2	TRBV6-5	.	TGTGCCAGCAGTCTCGACAGGACCGGGGAGCTGTTTTTT	CASSLDRTGELFF
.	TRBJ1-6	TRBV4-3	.	TGCGCCAGCAGCACCTCTACAGGGATTCCACCCCTCCACTTT	CASSTSTGIPPLHF
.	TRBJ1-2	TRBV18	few	TGTGCCAGCTCAGTTGGAGTTATGGAGGGCTACACCTTC	CASSVGVMEGYTF
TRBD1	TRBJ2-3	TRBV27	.	TGTGCCAGCAGACTAGGGGCAGGGGGTAGGACAGATACGCAGTATTTT	CASRLGAGGRTDTQYF